The subject of this entry is one TCR beta chain. This clone was found many times. Its antigen target is currently unknown. No per-base quality is available; no much larger clone lies one base away. No patient had received any treatment before thyroid surgery. Using T-cell receptor beta sequencing, the study looked back at clinical samples from patients collected from the early 2010s to the late 2010s. Here V drops 6 bases and J drops 3 bases, and the junction holds 7 bases not matched to any gene. The germline V gene (reference sequence) supplies CDR1 DFQATT and CDR2 SNEGSKA. The CDR3 has 17 amino acids, counting the end cysteine and phenylalanine. The entry retains the CDR3 DNA only, 51 bases that are in frame from base 1. The sample belongs to a study of metastatic and nonmetastatic thyroid tumors (dated by TCRdb to between 2020 and 2021). Regarding the research as a whole: Repertoires were compared across peripheral blood and tumor or nodule tissue samples from malignant and benign thyroid patients. Study-wide conclusions, independent of this receptor: TCR beta diversity was reported as significantly higher in malignant tumors than in benign nodules, in both blood and tumor samples.

The library was obtained by PCR. Sequencer: Illumina HiSeq 4000. High-throughput sequencing was used to profile the CDR3 region of the TCR beta-chain in every patient. On the study's bioinformatics: Drawing on CDR3 differences between clinicopathological groups, the researchers built a classifier meant to tell apart patients with distant-metastatic papillary thyroid cancer. Repertoire diversity was assessed with the Shannon index, and tumor-blood repertoire similarity with the Morisita-Horn index. The raw public data were reprocessed by TCRdb itself: fastp quality trimming at Q25, MiXCR clonotype calling, in-frame beta chains only. Here the V and J calls rest on TCRdb's processing, not on the authors' analysis. This sample gives some 25,000 clones in total; approximately 24% of them show up just once. The top ten hold approximately 7.5% of the sample.

The TCR comes from a female donor with papillary thyroid cancer or a benign thyroid nodule (not recorded which). Some clones in this sample may be carry-over from other donors' samples. Sequenced material: blood. The rearrangement joined TRBV20-1 to TRBJ2-2, with 16 bases aligning to TRBD2. The nucleotides are TGCAGTGCGGAGGGACTAGCGGGAGGGCGGGACACCGGGGAGCTGTTTTTT. Its coded protein is CSAEGLAGGRDTGELFF.